This T cell receptor (beta chain) was captured by sequencing in a study of OX40 agonist ivuxolimab in advanced cancers. CDR3 size: 14 residues. Between the trimmed V and J ends, which lost 4 bases and 4 bases, there was a span of 15 bases. The assay was immunoSEQ multiplex PCR, and TCRdb's table has in-frame clones only and misses some. The table has about 62,000 clones, around 80% seen once; the top ten hold 1%. This clonotype was sampled from an adult with an advanced solid tumor such as melanoma, head and neck, liver or kidney cancer. V gene TRBV5-3 combines with J gene TRBJ2-7; a possible D gene is TRBD1 (6 bases). TRBV5-3 is sorted into the ORF group, with uncertain function. The sequences come from CD4+ or CD8+ T cells sorted from blood, collected in a trial of the OX40 agonist ivuxolimab. In DNA form, the CDR3 reads TGTGCCAGAAGCCACCCTCGGGACATGTACGAGCAGTACTTC. It specifies CARSHPRDMYEQYF.